This is a list of T cell receptor beta chains from one sample in a study of T cell responses to AZD1222 COVID-19 vaccine. TCRdb's copy holds only in-frame clones and misses some; the assay was immunoSEQ multiplex PCR. The sample records roughly 140,000 clones, around nine tenths being singletons. Sequences were derived from peripheral blood, sampled on day 0 of AZD1222 vaccination. The receptors here all came from an adult in good health. CDR3s include the opening cysteine and the closing phenylalanine or tryptophan. Each record gives: V gene, clone size, CDR3 length, D gene, J gene, CDR3 protein, CDR3 DNA. A D gene is named only where the DNA matches it firmly. Size is omitted from some rows. Given values are once, few, many or a class for expanded clones.

V: TRBV19
size: once
length: 15
D: .
J: TRBJ1-5
CDR3: CASSIFGSSNQPQHF
DNA: TGTGCCAGTAGTATATTTGGGTCTAGCAATCAGCCCCAGCATTTT

V: TRBV5-1
size: .
length: 14
D: TRBD1
J: TRBJ2-7
CDR3: CASSLASQGDEQYF
DNA: TGCGCCAGCAGCTTGGCATCCCAGGGGGACGAGCAGTACTTC

V: TRBV4-2
size: .
length: 13
D: .
J: TRBJ2-1
CDR3: CASTSPSYNEQFF
DNA: TGTGCCAGCACCTCACCCTCCTACAATGAGCAGTTCTTC

V: TRBV18
size: .
length: 16
D: TRBD2
J: TRBJ2-7
CDR3: CASSPTGAGGSDEQYF
DNA: TGTGCCAGCTCACCCACCGGGGCGGGAGGGAGTGACGAGCAGTACTTC

V: TRBV3-1/TRBV3-2
size: .
length: 16
D: TRBD2
J: TRBJ2-7
CDR3: CASSQVGSGRGYEQYF
DNA: TGTGCCAGCAGCCAAGTTGGTAGCGGGAGAGGTTACGAGCAGTACTTC

V: TRBV12-3/TRBV12-4
size: .
length: 13
D: .
J: TRBJ2-5
CDR3: CASTPRERETQYF
DNA: TGTGCCAGCACCCCGAGGGAACGGGAGACCCAGTACTTC

V: TRBV6-4
size: .
length: 14
D: .
J: TRBJ1-2
CDR3: CASSDSPRVGGYTF
DNA: TGTGCCAGCAGTGACTCTCCCAGGGTCGGGGGCTACACCTTC

V: TRBV27
size: .
length: 16
D: .
J: TRBJ1-3
CDR3: CASSLSGPASGNTIYF
DNA: TGTGCCAGCAGTTTATCAGGACCGGCCTCTGGAAACACCATATATTTT

V: TRBV2
size: .
length: 14
D: .
J: TRBJ2-1
CDR3: CASITGDSYNEQFF
DNA: TGTGCCAGCATCACCGGGGACTCCTACAATGAGCAGTTCTTC

V: TRBV6-5
size: .
length: 14
D: TRBD1
J: TRBJ1-2
CDR3: CASSRPTGVGGYTF
DNA: TGTGCCAGCAGTCGTCCTACAGGGGTGGGAGGCTACACCTTC

V: TRBV5-4
size: .
length: 14
D: TRBD2
J: TRBJ2-2
CDR3: CASSSLAANGELFF
DNA: TGTGCCAGCAGCTCACTAGCGGCGAACGGGGAGCTGTTTTTT

V: TRBV4-3
size: .
length: 16
D: .
J: TRBJ1-5
CDR3: CASSQDHSGDRQPQHF
DNA: TGCGCCAGCAGCCAAGATCATTCGGGGGATCGGCAGCCCCAGCATTTT

V: TRBV14
size: .
length: 19
D: TRBD2
J: TRBJ2-3
CDR3: CASSQDSGTSTIDTDTQYF
DNA: TGTGCCAGCAGCCAAGATTCCGGGACTAGCACAATCGACACAGATACGCAGTATTTT

V: TRBV28
size: .
length: 11
D: .
J: TRBJ2-7
CDR3: CASSFPDEQYF
DNA: TGTGCCAGCAGTTTCCCCGACGAGCAGTACTTC

V: TRBV3-1/TRBV3-2
size: .
length: 13
D: .
J: TRBJ2-1
CDR3: CASSPGLGNEQFF
DNA: TGTGCCAGCAGCCCGGGACTCGGGAATGAGCAGTTCTTC

V: TRBV30
size: .
length: 16
D: TRBD2
J: TRBJ2-2
CDR3: CAWSEEREMDTGELFF
DNA: TGTGCCTGGAGTGAAGAGCGGGAGATGGACACCGGGGAGCTGTTTTTT

V: TRBV12-3/TRBV12-4
size: .
length: 13
D: .
J: TRBJ2-6
CDR3: CASSVSGANVLTF
DNA: TGTGCCAGCAGTGTCTCTGGGGCCAACGTCCTGACTTTC

V: TRBV5-1
size: .
length: 13
D: .
J: TRBJ2-7
CDR3: CASSAGRPYEQYF
DNA: TGCGCCAGCAGTGCGGGAAGGCCCTACGAGCAGTACTTC

V: TRBV5-1
size: .
length: 15
D: TRBD2
J: TRBJ2-5
CDR3: CASSLGLADSETQYF
DNA: TGCGCCAGCAGCTTGGGTCTAGCGGACTCAGAGACCCAGTACTTC

V: TRBV5-1
size: .
length: 17
D: TRBD2
J: TRBJ2-2
CDR3: CASSSGTLSGGTGELFF
DNA: TGCGCCAGCAGTTCAGGGACCCTTAGCGGGGGCACCGGGGAGCTGTTTTTT

V: TRBV18
size: .
length: 20
D: TRBD2
J: TRBJ2-4
CDR3: CASSPLAGGPFGVTKNIQYF
DNA: TGTGCCAGCTCACCCCTAGCGGGAGGGCCTTTTGGAGTAACCAAAAACATTCAGTACTTC

V: TRBV7-9
size: few
length: 15
D: TRBD2
J: TRBJ2-5
CDR3: CASSSRTSGGGLVDF
DNA: TGTGCCAGCAGCTCCCGGACTAGCGGGGGAGGGTTGGTTGACTTC

V: TRBV28
size: .
length: 12
D: .
J: TRBJ1-5
CDR3: CASSPPRGPQHF
DNA: TGTGCCAGCAGTCCACCCCGGGGGCCCCAGCATTTT

V: TRBV4-3
size: .
length: 16
D: .
J: TRBJ2-6
CDR3: CASSQEVSSGANVLTF
DNA: TGCGCCAGCAGCCAAGAAGTAAGCTCTGGGGCCAACGTCCTGACTTTC

V: TRBV28
size: .
length: 11
D: .
J: TRBJ2-7
CDR3: CASIYRGEQYF
DNA: TGTGCCAGCATCTACCGGGGCGAGCAGTACTTC

V: TRBV7-8
size: once
length: 12
D: .
J: TRBJ2-5
CDR3: CATRTTEETQYF
DNA: TGTGCCACCCGGACTACCGAAGAGACCCAGTACTTC

V: TRBV5-6
size: .
length: 15
D: .
J: TRBJ2-7
CDR3: CASSLRPGDHYEQYF
DNA: TGTGCCAGCAGCTTGAGGCCAGGGGACCACTACGAGCAGTACTTC

V: TRBV19
size: .
length: 16
D: .
J: TRBJ1-5
CDR3: CASSIASVPSNQPQHF
DNA: TGTGCCAGTAGTATCGCCAGCGTGCCAAGCAATCAGCCCCAGCATTTT

V: TRBV19
size: .
length: 15
D: .
J: TRBJ2-7
CDR3: CASSISGQLLYEQYF
DNA: TGTGCCAGTAGTATTTCTGGACAGCTCTTATACGAGCAGTACTTC

V: TRBV7-9
size: .
length: 14
D: .
J: TRBJ1-2
CDR3: CASSLRDNNYGYTF
DNA: TGTGCCAGCAGCCTCCGGGACAATAACTATGGCTACACCTTC

V: TRBV3-1/TRBV3-2
size: .
length: 13
D: .
J: TRBJ1-5
CDR3: CASSQAREQPQHF
DNA: TGTGCCAGCAGCCAAGCCAGGGAACAGCCCCAGCATTTT

V: TRBV7-2
size: .
length: 16
D: .
J: TRBJ1-5
CDR3: CASSLYQGRGEIAQHF
DNA: TGTGCCAGCAGCTTATATCAGGGCAGGGGCGAGATTGCCCAGCATTTT

V: TRBV19
size: .
length: 14
D: TRBD1
J: TRBJ1-5
CDR3: CASAGTGQTQPQHF
DNA: TGTGCCAGTGCGGGGACAGGGCAAACTCAGCCCCAGCATTTT

V: TRBV4-2
size: .
length: 16
D: TRBD2
J: TRBJ2-3
CDR3: CASSTSGTSVVDTQYF
DNA: TGTGCCAGCAGCACCTCCGGGACTAGCGTGGTTGATACGCAGTATTTT

V: TRBV7-2
size: .
length: 13
D: .
J: TRBJ1-3
CDR3: CASSLGSGNTIYF
DNA: TGTGCCAGCAGCTTAGGAAGTGGAAACACCATATATTTT

V: TRBV7-2
size: .
length: 15
D: .
J: TRBJ1-2
CDR3: CASSLQRGHHYGYTF
DNA: TGTGCCAGCAGCTTACAGAGGGGCCATCACTATGGCTACACCTTC